These 13 T cell receptor beta chains were all obtained from the same sample, sequenced in a study of CD8 T cell repertoires and HIV-1 epitope variants. These receptors lack a known antigen. Sequencing was performed with immunoSEQ multiplex PCR; in TCRdb, only in-frame clones are kept and a portion is missing. This repertoire shows 4,500 to 6,000 clones, about 67% found once; its top ten account for about 40%. The sequenced material came from cultured CD8+ T cells derived from PBMCs. These receptors were collected from a male donor with HIV.

V gene TRBV13 combines with J gene TRBJ1-1; perhaps TRBD1 as D (5 bases). The CDR3 is 14 amino acids. The V and J ends lost 1 base and 1 base respectively, with 7 bases between them. Per the germline V gene, CDR1 is PRHDT and CDR2 is FYEKMQ (reference sequence). The CDR3: CASSLAGTNTEAFF. CDR3 bases: TGTGCCAGCAGCTTAGCCGGGACGAACACTGAAGCTTTCTTT.

V usage is TRBV27 and J usage is TRBJ2-7; D unresolved. In germline, CDR1 is MNHEY, CDR2 SMNVEV (reference sequence). Trimming left V 3 bases short and J 4 bases short, with 4 bases between. CDR3 length: 11 amino acids. The DNA of the CDR3 is TGTGCCAGCAGTTTGGGGTACGAGCAGTACTTC. This translates into CASSLGYEQYF.

The rearrangement links TRBV28 to TRBJ2-2; D remains unclear. The CDR3 is made up of 17 amino acids. Per the germline V gene, CDR1 is MDHEN and CDR2 is SYDVKM. Trimming stripped 3 bases from V and 7 bases from J, with 21 bases between. Here the CDR3 DNA reads TGTGCCAGCAGTTTCTTTTCCGACATAGATTCAGACGGGGAGCTGTTTTTT. Amino acid sequence: CASSFFSDIDSDGELFF.

CDR3 protein: CASSLDGDSNQPQHF. As DNA, the CDR3 is TGTGCCAGCAGTTTAGACGGAGATAGCAATCAGCCCCAGCATTTT. V and J are TRBV27 and TRBJ1-5; no reliable D call. The ends were cut back, 2 bases at V and 0 bases at J, with 8 bases in the middle. Germline CDR1 reads MNHEY; CDR2 reads SMNVEV (reference sequence). The CDR3 has 15 residues.

This chain connects TRBV7-9 to TRBJ2-5; 9 bases agree with TRBD2. CDR3 length: 16 residues. Germline values: CDR1 SEHNR, CDR2 FQNEAQ (reference sequence). Trimming cost V 5 bases and J 2 bases; bases outside gene matches: 9. CDR3 sequence (DNA): TGTGCCAGCAGCCCCTCTTTGGGACTAGCACAAGAGACCCAGTACTTC. It yields the protein CASSPSLGLAQETQYF.

The chain combines TRBV5-1 with TRBJ2-1, with D unclear. Germline V gene data show CDR1 as SGHRS and CDR2 as YFSETQ. V was trimmed by 10 bases and J by 0 bases, leaving 14 bases between them. This CDR3 comprises 14 residues. The CDR3 nucleotides are TGCGCCGGCCAAACCAACAGCTCCTACAATGAGCAGTTCTTC. It encodes CAGQTNSSYNEQFF. Based on the CDR3 plus reference TRBV5-1 and TRBJ2-1, the full variable domain is KAGVTQTPRYLIKTRGQQVTLSCSPISGHRSVSWYQQTPGQGLQFLFEYFSETQRNKGNFPGRFSGRQFSNSRSEMNVSTLELGDSALYLCAGQTNSSYNEQFFGPGTRLTVL.

The chain combines TRBV6-5 with TRBJ1-1; D gene uncertain. V was shortened by 5 bases and J by 2 bases, with 12 bases between the two germline ends. CDR1 and CDR2 from the germline V gene are MNHEY and SVGAGI. CDR3 length: 14 amino acids. This chain's CDR3 is CASSIGEINTEAFF. In DNA, the CDR3 is TGTGCCAGCAGTATCGGTGAGATCAACACTGAAGCTTTCTTT.

This clone has a handful of counts. The chain carries TRBV2 and TRBJ2-7; 10 nucleotides match TRBD2. CDR3 length equals 14 residues. Unmatched junction bases numbered 7, after V lost 5 bases and J lost 6 bases. Looked up from germline, CDR1 is SNHLY and CDR2 is FYNNEI. CDR3 residues: CASSLAGERSEQYF. The CDR3 nucleotides are TGTGCCAGCAGTCTAGCGGGGGAAAGAAGCGAGCAGTACTTC.

The V gene is TRBV5-3, the J gene TRBJ2-7, with D possibly being TRBD2 (5 bases). TRBV5-3 is known as an ORF, though its function is uncertain. CDR3 length: 13 residues. V gave up 3 bases and J gave up 9 bases, with 16 bases separating them. CDR3 region: CARSYLVLAPQYF. Written as DNA, the CDR3 is TGTGCCAGAAGCTACTTAGTCCTAGCTCCGCAGTACTTC.

This clone is termed large. The V gene is TRBV4-3, the J gene TRBJ1-1; weak D call: TRBD1 (5 bases). Trimming removed 0 bases at V and 1 base at J, with 12 bases between. The CDR3 loop spans 16 amino acids. The germline CDR1 and CDR2 sequences are LGHNA and YSLEER. The CDR3 DNA is TGCGCCAGCAGCCAAGATGTTGGGCAGGGGAACACTGAAGCTTTCTTT. It specifies CASSQDVGQGNTEAFF.

This clone was seen more than once but under ten times. This chain uses TRBV4-3 with TRBJ2-7; tentatively, D is TRBD1 or TRBD2 (6 bases each). Germline V lookup: CDR1 LGHNA, CDR2 YSLEER. The CDR3 spans 15 residues. The V and J ends lost 0 bases and 3 bases respectively, with 12 bases between them. The CDR3 sequence is CASSQDMEGGYEQYF. The DNA of the CDR3 is TGCGCCAGCAGCCAAGATATGGAGGGGGGCTACGAGCAGTACTTC.

In this sample, this clone turned up once. The chain combines TRBV11-1 with TRBJ2-1, with TRBD1 identical over 9 bases. CDR1 and CDR2 from the germline V gene are SGHAT and FQDESV (reference sequence). This CDR3 contains 14 residues. Trimming removed 1 base from V and 6 bases from J; junction bases left unmatched: 1. This chain's CDR3 is CASSLEDRGNEQFF. As DNA, the CDR3 is TGTGCCAGCAGCTTAGAGGACAGGGGCAATGAGCAGTTCTTC. The full variable domain, its missing parts supplied by reference TRBV11-1 and TRBJ2-1, is EAEVAQSPRYKITEKSQAVAFWCDPISGHATLYWYRQILGQGPELLVQFQDESVVDDSQLPKDRFSAERLKGVDSTLKIQPAELGDSAMYLCASSLEDRGNEQFFGPGTRLTVL.

This clone was observed a handful of times. The chain joins TRBV5-8 to TRBJ1-2; D unclear. This CDR3 region has 13 residues. Trimming took off 1 base at V and 2 bases at J, with 6 bases between the two ends. CDR1 is SGHTS and CDR2 is YDEGEE in the germline V gene. CDR3 sequence: CASSLLNNYGYTF. CDR3 nucleotide sequence: TGTGCCAGCAGCTTGCTAAACAACTATGGCTACACCTTC. Using reference TRBV5-8 and TRBJ1-2 for the parts outside the CDR3, the full variable domain is EAGVTQSPTHLIKTRGQQATLRCSPISGHTSVYWYQQALGLGLQFLLWYDEGEERNRGNFPPRFSGRQFPNYSSELNVNALELEDSALYLCASSLLNNYGYTFGSGTRLTVV.